This T cell receptor (beta chain) originates from a study of shared clonotypes between healthy human individuals. Sorted-subset replicate PCR reactions contained roughly 190 ng DNA, corresponding to approximately 30,000 T cell genomes. Sequenced by immunoSEQ multiplex PCR; TCRdb stores in-frame clones only, minus some. The data contain about 1,800,000 clones, 85% to 95% of them singletons. Selected positively for CCR7 and CD45RO-negative, naive CD8 cells excluded terminally differentiated effector memory CD45RA+ cells. The sequence derives from a man between 18 and 29 years old in good health. The sample taken for sequencing was naive CD8+ T cells sorted from blood.

The CDR3, as DNA: TGTGCCAGCAGGCCACAGGGTTTCTCCTACGAGCAGTACTTC. The encoded protein is CASRPQGFSYEQYF. The chain uses TRBV2 and TRBJ2-7, with D perhaps TRBD1 (6 bases). The germline CDR1 and CDR2 sequences are SNHLY and FYNNEI. The CDR3 is made up of 14 amino acids. V was shortened by 6 bases and J by 0 bases, with 12 bases between the two germline ends.